This T cell receptor beta chain appears in the sequencing data of a study of T cell responses to AZD1222 COVID-19 vaccine. Whole-study findings and limits: Receipt of two AZD1222 doses was followed by a rise in Spike-specific TCR breadth and depth. The sample set comprised mostly white British donors with more females, and clonal diversity was possibly underestimated. Samples come after the peak T cell response, not at day 14.

The CDR3 spans 14 residues. The V end lost 6 bases, the J end lost 6 bases, and 12 bases lay between the germline ends. Per germline, CDR1 SNHLY and CDR2 FYNNEI. Sequenced by immunoSEQ multiplex PCR; TCRdb stores in-frame clones only, minus some. The sample has approximately 140,000 clones, approximately 78% seen once; the top ten hold about 3.8%. As regards this clone: Its antigen is as yet unknown.

The chain recombines TRBV2 with TRBJ1-6; tentatively, D is TRBD1 (5 bases). This receptor was identified in an adult in good health. This sample comprised peripheral blood, obtained on day 0 of MenACWY control vaccination. The CDR3 DNA reads TGTGCCAGCAGCGACGGACACCCTAATTCACCCCTCCACTTT. Encoded protein: CASSDGHPNSPLHF.